Listed below are T cell receptor beta chains from one sample, sequenced in a study of post-analysis software for immune sequencing data. TCRdb used MiXCR to reprocess the PCR reads, holding one entry per CDR3 protein. Of about 800,000 distinct CDR3 sequences in the sample, just under 30% were seen once. Material: blood. All receptors come from a girl aged 5-17 years with multiple sclerosis. CDR3s include the opening cysteine and the closing phenylalanine or tryptophan. The order of the fields is J gene, D gene, clone size, V gene, CDR3 protein, CDR3 DNA. A D gene is named only where the DNA matches it firmly. Expanded clones get a size class; other rows say once, few or many, or leave the size out.

>TRBJ2-7|TRBD1|.|TRBV6-4
CASKTGTGLVSYEQYF
TGTGCCAGTAAGACCGGGACAGGGTTAGTATCTTACGAGCAGTACTTC
>TRBJ1-5|.|.|TRBV3-1
CASSQLNQPQHF
TGTGCCAGCAGCCAACTAAATCAGCCCCAGCATTTT
>TRBJ2-5|.|many|TRBV29-1
CSDYGVGETQYF
TGCAGCGATTACGGGGTTGGAGAGACCCAGTACTTC
>TRBJ2-1|.|.|TRBV7-9
CASSSTQRSYNEQFF
TGTGCCAGCAGTAGTACCCAACGCTCCTACAATGAGCAGTTCTTC
>TRBJ2-1|.|few|TRBV4-2
CASSQDGLGSYNEQFF
TGTGCCAGCAGCCAAGATGGGCTAGGCTCCTACAATGAGCAGTTCTTC
>TRBJ1-5|TRBD1|.|TRBV7-2
CASSQTGGFEPQHF
TGTGCCAGCAGCCAGACAGGGGGGTTTGAGCCCCAGCATTTT
>TRBJ2-1|TRBD2|.|TRBV20-1
CSAKTVAGGPYNEQFF
TGCAGTGCTAAGACGGTAGCGGGGGGTCCCTACAATGAGCAGTTCTTC
>TRBJ2-1|.|few|TRBV2
CASMGTGYNEQFF
TGTGCCAGCATGGGGACTGGATACAATGAGCAGTTCTTC
>TRBJ2-1|TRBD2|.|TRBV6-2/TRBV6-3
CASSYSLAGERSYNEQFF
TGTGCCAGCAGTTACTCTCTAGCGGGTGAACGCTCCTACAATGAGCAGTTCTTC
>TRBJ2-4|TRBD2|.|TRBV4-3
CASSQDLRGVAKNIQYF
TGCGCCAGCAGCCAAGATCTACGGGGGGTAGCCAAAAACATTCAGTACTTC
>TRBJ2-5|.|.|TRBV11-2
CASSAGRGNQETQYF
TGTGCCAGCTCGGCAGGGCGTGGAAACCAAGAGACCCAGTACTTC
>TRBJ2-7|TRBD1|.|TRBV28
CASRLSPAGGFEQYF
TGTGCCAGCAGATTAAGCCCGGCAGGGGGATTCGAGCAGTACTTC
>TRBJ2-1|TRBD2|few|TRBV3-1
CASSQPQRGYNEQFF
TGTGCCAGCAGCCAACCCCAGCGGGGATACAATGAGCAGTTCTTC
>TRBJ1-2|.|few|TRBV7-9
CASSLTLGPNYGYTF
TGTGCCAGCAGCTTAACTCTAGGACCTAACTATGGCTACACCTTC
>TRBJ2-3|TRBD2|.|TRBV9
CASSALAGASTDTQYF
TGTGCCAGCAGCGCCTTAGCGGGGGCTAGCACAGATACGCAGTATTTT
>TRBJ2-1|TRBD2|many|TRBV29-1
CSVEDRGGRSTGGNEQFF
TGCAGCGTTGAAGATCGGGGCGGGAGGTCGACTGGGGGCAATGAGCAGTTCTTC
>TRBJ1-2|.|once|TRBV6-6
CASRAEPSNYGYTF
TGTGCCAGCAGGGCGGAACCGTCTAACTATGGCTACACCTTC
>TRBJ1-5|.|.|TRBV4-2
CASSQDRKGNQPQHF
TGTGCCAGCAGCCAAGATCGGAAGGGGAATCAGCCCCAGCATTTT
>TRBJ2-1|TRBD2|many|TRBV4-3
CASSQEGLAAHEQFF
TGCGCCAGCAGCCAAGAAGGACTAGCCGCCCATGAGCAGTTCTTC
>TRBJ1-1|.|once|TRBV7-2
CASSLKGGSTEAFF
TGTGCCAGCAGCTTAAAGGGGGGGTCCACTGAAGCTTTCTTT
>TRBJ2-5|.|few|TRBV6-6
CASTSKPSYLQGTQYF
TGTGCCAGCACCTCTAAACCCAGCTATCTCCAAGGGACCCAGTACTTC
>TRBJ2-1|.|.|TRBV10-3
CAITQGSDNEQFF
TGTGCCATCACCCAGGGGTCGGACAATGAGCAGTTCTTC
>TRBJ1-2|.|.|TRBV7-2
CASSLGGLDGYTF
TGTGCCAGCAGCTTAGGGGGCCTGGACGGCTACACCTTC
>TRBJ2-7|.|many|TRBV7-9
CASSLAGDYYEQYF
TGTGCCAGCAGCTTAGCGGGCGATTACTACGAGCAGTACTTC
>TRBJ2-6|TRBD1|few|TRBV7-9
CASSFGTASGANVLTF
TGTGCCAGCAGTTTCGGGACAGCCTCCGGGGCCAACGTCCTGACTTTC
>TRBJ2-5|TRBD2|few|TRBV4-1
CASSQGLAGGGQETQYF
TGCGCCAGCAGCCAAGGACTAGCGGGGGGGGGTCAAGAGACCCAGTACTTC
>TRBJ2-1|TRBD1|many|TRBV5-1
CASMRRQGNEQFF
TGCGCCAGCATGAGACGACAGGGCAATGAGCAGTTCTTC
>TRBJ2-7|TRBD1|.|TRBV5-1
CASSVNTGAFYEQYF
TGCGCCAGCAGCGTAAACACAGGGGCGTTCTACGAGCAGTACTTC
>TRBJ1-5|.|few|TRBV4-1
CASSHNSEGQPQHF
TGCGCCAGCAGCCATAACAGCGAGGGTCAGCCCCAGCATTTT
>TRBJ2-7|.|few|TRBV6-1
CASTNAAVRGDRPYEQYF
TGTGCCAGCACCAACGCAGCCGTCCGAGGGGACCGACCCTACGAGCAGTACTTC
>TRBJ1-2|TRBD1|.|TRBV3-1
CASSKGQFGPGYTF
TGTGCCAGCAGCAAGGGACAGTTCGGCCCTGGCTACACCTTC
>TRBJ2-7|.|few|TRBV2
CASSRGFYEQYF
TGTGCCAGCTCCAGGGGATTCTACGAGCAGTACTTC
>TRBJ1-4|TRBD1|.|TRBV20-1
CSARIPGQINEKLFF
TGCAGTGCTAGAATACCGGGACAGATTAATGAAAAACTGTTTTTT
>TRBJ1-5|TRBD1|.|TRBV10-3
CAISDGQGFNQPQHF
TGTGCCATCAGTGACGGACAGGGCTTCAATCAGCCCCAGCATTTT
>TRBJ1-2|.|.|TRBV7-9
CASSLPQGYGYTF
TGTGCCAGCAGCCTCCCACAGGGCTATGGCTACACCTTC
>TRBJ1-1|TRBD1|few|TRBV5-1
CASSLEQGRANTEAFF
TGCGCCAGCAGCTTGGAACAGGGGCGTGCGAACACTGAAGCTTTCTTT
>TRBJ2-1|.|few|TRBV4-3
CASSQEDGDYNEQFF
TGCGCCAGCAGCCAAGAGGACGGGGACTACAATGAGCAGTTCTTC
>TRBJ2-1|TRBD2|.|TRBV7-8
CASSLGQREGLDYNEQFF
TGTGCCAGCAGCTTAGGGCAGCGGGAGGGCCTAGATTACAATGAGCAGTTCTTC
>TRBJ2-3|.|.|TRBV2
CASMAITDTQYF
TGTGCCAGCATGGCTATCACAGATACGCAGTATTTT
>TRBJ2-7|.|.|TRBV7-8
CASSGSNRYSYEQYF
TGTGCCAGCAGCGGAAGCAACAGGTACTCCTACGAGCAGTACTTC
>TRBJ2-5|TRBD2|few|TRBV19
CASTTTSEETQYF
TGTGCCAGTACCACGACTAGCGAGGAGACCCAGTACTTC
>TRBJ1-1|.|.|TRBV5-4
CASSLLRSEAFF
TGTGCCAGCAGCCTACTCAGGTCTGAAGCTTTCTTT
>TRBJ2-5|.|.|TRBV28
CASSAPRGGGGEQYF
TGTGCCAGCAGTGCCCCTCGGGGAGGGGGTGGGGAGCAGTACTTC
>TRBJ2-1|TRBD2|few|TRBV7-9
CASTPGASGFYNEQFF
TGTGCCAGCACCCCTGGGGCTAGCGGTTTCTACAATGAGCAGTTCTTC
>TRBJ2-2|TRBD1|.|TRBV24-1
CATSGTGVGGELFF
TGTGCCACCAGTGGGACAGGAGTCGGCGGGGAGCTGTTTTTT
>TRBJ2-7|TRBD1|.|TRBV6-6
CASSQPGQGSSYEQYF
TGTGCCAGCAGTCAACCGGGACAGGGATCTTCCTACGAGCAGTACTTC
>TRBJ1-5|.|few|TRBV2
CASSKGPNQPQHF
TGTGCCAGCAGCAAAGGACCCAATCAGCCCCAGCATTTT
>TRBJ2-7|TRBD1|.|TRBV11-2
CASSRQGLFSYEQYF
TGTGCCAGCAGCCGACAGGGTCTTTTCTCCTACGAGCAGTACTTC
>TRBJ2-1|TRBD2|few|TRBV7-6
CASSSTAGGSYNEQFF
TGTGCCAGCAGCTCAACCGCGGGGGGCTCCTACAATGAGCAGTTCTTC
>TRBJ1-2|.|few|TRBV27
CASSLARDPNYGYTF
TGTGCCAGCAGTTTAGCTCGGGACCCCAACTATGGCTACACCTTC